The rows below give T cell receptor beta chains drawn from one sample of a study of cytomegalovirus exposure and HLA in healthy donors. Here immunoSEQ multiplex PCR was the method, and the copy in TCRdb shows in-frame clones only, minus some. This table holds 80,000 to 95,000 clones, more than 75% found once. Sequenced material: PBMCs. These receptor sequences come from a man under 40 in good health and CMV-seropositive. Both conserved end residues are part of each CDR3. D genes are given only for firm matches. Only part of the rows carry a size: once, few, many, or a class if the clone is expanded.

>.|TRBD2|TRBV5-1|TRBJ2-5
TGCGCCAGCAGCTTGGGGACTAGCGGGAGCGGGGAGACCCAGTACTTC
CASSLGTSGSGETQYF
>.|.|TRBV4-1|TRBJ1-1
TGCGCCAGCAGCCAAGATTTGAGACAGGTCAACACTGAAGCTTTCTTT
CASSQDLRQVNTEAFF
>.|TRBD2|TRBV10-1|TRBJ2-1
TGCGCCAGCAGTGACATTATTCCTAGCGGGAGTAGGGATGAGCAGTTCTTC
CASSDIIPSGSRDEQFF
>.|TRBD2|TRBV7-2|TRBJ2-7
TGTGCCAGCAGCTTAGTGAGTAGCGGGAGAGTCGACGAGCAGTACTTC
CASSLVSSGRVDEQYF
>few|.|TRBV11-2|TRBJ1-2
TGTGCCAGCAGCTTAGACGTCACCGCGGGGGGGAACTATGGCTACACCTTC
CASSLDVTAGGNYGYTF
>.|.|TRBV7-9|TRBJ2-7
TGTTCCAGCAGCTCTAGCATGTACGAGCAGTACTTC
CSSSSSMYEQYF
>.|.|TRBV6-5|TRBJ2-7
TGTGCCAGCCAATCGGGTGTTCCGTCCTACGAGCAGTACTTC
CASQSGVPSYEQYF
>.|TRBD1|TRBV5-6|TRBJ1-1
TGTGCCAGCAGTTCGATTGGACAGGGATCGAACACTGAAGCTTTCTTT
CASSSIGQGSNTEAFF
>.|.|TRBV18|TRBJ1-1
TGTGCCAGCTCGCGACAGGAGATGAACACTGAAGCTTTCTTT
CASSRQEMNTEAFF
>.|TRBD1|TRBV28|TRBJ2-7
TGTGCCAGCAGTAACCCGGGACAGAGATACGAGCAGTACTTC
CASSNPGQRYEQYF
>.|.|TRBV14|TRBJ2-3
TGTGCCAGCAGCCAAACGGGGAGCCTCCTTGTTACGCAGTATTTT
CASSQTGSLLVTQYF
>.|TRBD2|TRBV11-2|TRBJ2-7
TGTGCCAGCAGCCGCGCCGTGAGCGGGAGTGGCTCCTACGAGCAGTACTTC
CASSRAVSGSGSYEQYF
>.|.|TRBV27|TRBJ1-5
TGTGCCAGCAGTTTGGGGCAGGGGAGCAATCAGCCCCAGCATTTT
CASSLGQGSNQPQHF
>large|.|TRBV4-2|TRBJ2-7
TGTGCCAGCAGCCTAGACCAATACGAGCAGTACTTC
CASSLDQYEQYF
>.|.|TRBV27|TRBJ2-1
TGTGCCAGCAGTTCCGTCACAGGGTTGGTAAGCAATGAGCAGTTCTTC
CASSSVTGLVSNEQFF
>.|TRBD2|TRBV4-2|TRBJ2-2
TGTGCCAGCAGCCTCCAAGGGACTAGCGGGAACACCGGGGAGCTGTTTTTT
CASSLQGTSGNTGELFF
>.|TRBD1|TRBV28|TRBJ1-5
TGTGCCAGCAGCCAGGAGCGGACAGGGAGGAATCAGCCCCAGCATTTT
CASSQERTGRNQPQHF
>.|TRBD1|TRBV10-3|TRBJ1-5
TGTGCCGCAGGGACAGGGGATCAGCCCCAGCATTTT
CAAGTGDQPQHF
>.|TRBD1|TRBV27|TRBJ1-4
TGTGCCAGCAGTTTATCCGGACAGGGCCTCCCTAATGAAAAACTGTTTTTT
CASSLSGQGLPNEKLFF
>.|TRBD1|TRBV18|TRBJ2-3
TGTGCCAGCTCACGACGGACAGGGCCAGATACGCAGTATTTT
CASSRRTGPDTQYF
>.|.|TRBV28|TRBJ1-2
TGTGCCAGCAGTGAACAGGGTAGGGCCTATGGCTACACCTTC
CASSEQGRAYGYTF
>.|.|TRBV14|TRBJ2-7
TGTGCCAGCAGCCAAGCTTGGAGGTTGGGCAACGAATCCTACGAGCAGTACTTC
CASSQAWRLGNESYEQYF
>.|TRBD1|TRBV19|TRBJ2-3
TGTGCCAGTAGCCGGGACAGGATACCAGATACGCAGTATTTT
CASSRDRIPDTQYF
>.|.|TRBV27|TRBJ2-7
TGTGCCAGCAGTTTAGCGGTAGCGGAGGCCCCCTACGAGCAGTACTTC
CASSLAVAEAPYEQYF
>.|TRBD2|TRBV27|TRBJ2-1
TGTGCCAGCAGTCCTATGCCAGCGGGAGGAGTGTACAATGAGCAGTTCTTC
CASSPMPAGGVYNEQFF
>.|.|TRBV4-1|TRBJ2-7
TGCGCCAGCAGCCACTATCCGGGGGAGGCCTACGAGCAGTACTTC
CASSHYPGEAYEQYF
>.|TRBD1|TRBV19|TRBJ2-3
TGTGCCAGCTCTTGGACGTGGACAGGGTCAGATACGCAGTATTTT
CASSWTWTGSDTQYF
>.|TRBD2|TRBV5-1|TRBJ2-7
TGCGCCAGCAGCTTGACTAGCGGCTCCTACGAGCAGTACTTC
CASSLTSGSYEQYF
>.|.|TRBV14|TRBJ1-1
TGTGCCAGCAGCCAAGATTCGTGGGCGAACACTGAAGCTTTCTTT
CASSQDSWANTEAFF
>.|.|TRBV19|TRBJ2-3
TGTGCCAGTAGTATCGGTCTAGCAGATACGCAGTATTTT
CASSIGLADTQYF
>.|TRBD2|TRBV11-2|TRBJ2-5
TGTGCCAGCAGCTTACGTCGGGGCGGGAGGGGAGAGACCCAGTACTTC
CASSLRRGGRGETQYF
>once|.|TRBV6-5|TRBJ2-1
TGTGCCAGCAGTTACGGCGGGTCTCGCTACAATGAGCAGTTCTTC
CASSYGGSRYNEQFF
>.|TRBD1|TRBV5-6|TRBJ2-3
TGTGCCAGCAGCTTGGACAGGGGTTACACAGATACGCAGTATTTT
CASSLDRGYTDTQYF
>.|TRBD2|TRBV5-1|TRBJ2-7
TGCGCCAGCGGGGCTAGCGGAGCCTACGAGCAGTACTTC
CASGASGAYEQYF
>once|TRBD1|TRBV28|TRBJ2-2
TGTGCCAGCAGTCCCACCCCCGGGACAGGGATCACCGGGGAGCTGTTTTTT
CASSPTPGTGITGELFF
>.|.|TRBV28|TRBJ1-2
TGTGCCAGCAGTCCCCAGGGCGAGGATGCTAACTATGGCTACACCTTC
CASSPQGEDANYGYTF
>.|TRBD1|TRBV19|TRBJ1-3
TGTGCCACCCAGGACAGGGGACTCTCTGGAAACACCATATATTTT
CATQDRGLSGNTIYF